The rows below give T cell receptor beta chains drawn from one sample of a study of cytomegalovirus exposure and HLA in healthy donors. The protocol was immunoSEQ multiplex PCR, while the TCRdb copy is restricted to in-frame clones and leaves out a portion. The sample holds 100,000 to 150,000 clones; approximately 88% are singletons and the top ten take approximately 1.8%. The sequenced material came from PBMCs. The receptors were sampled from a man younger than 30 in good health and CMV-seronegative. Both conserved end residues are part of each CDR3. The D gene is left open where the match is weak. A clone size is listed for some rows: how often the clone was seen (once, few, many), or a class if it is expanded.

V,D,size,J,DNA,CDR3
TRBV4-3,TRBD1,NA,TRBJ1-1,TGCGCCAGCAGCCACGACTCGGGGACAGGGGGCACTGAAGCTTTCTTT,CASSHDSGTGGTEAFF
TRBV27,NA,NA,TRBJ2-2,TGTGCCAGCAGTTTATCGGGCAGGGGTCGATACACCGGGGAGCTGTTTTTT,CASSLSGRGRYTGELFF
TRBV6-1,NA,NA,TRBJ1-5,TGTGCCAGCAGTGCTATACCTGGGGGGTCTAAACAGCCCCAGCATTTT,CASSAIPGGSKQPQHF
TRBV18,TRBD2,NA,TRBJ2-1,TGTGCCAGCTCACCCGCCGGGACTACCTACAATGAGCAGTTCTTC,CASSPAGTTYNEQFF
TRBV29-1,NA,NA,TRBJ1-5,TGCAGCGTTGTGTTAAATGGCAATCAGCCCCAGCATTTT,CSVVLNGNQPQHF
TRBV7-6,NA,NA,TRBJ2-7,TGTGCCAGCAGCTTGCAGGGTTGGGAGCAGTACTTC,CASSLQGWEQYF
TRBV19,TRBD1,NA,TRBJ1-2,TGTGCCAGTAGGATGACAGGGCGGCTTAACTTC,CASRMTGRLNF
TRBV4-1,TRBD1,NA,TRBJ1-5,TGCGCCAGCAGCCAGCCAGACAGGGGGTTAAGCCAGCCCCAGCATTTT,CASSQPDRGLSQPQHF
TRBV5-1,TRBD2,NA,TRBJ2-3,TGCGCCAGCAGCTTGGCTACTAGCGGGCTTAGCACAGATACGCAGTATTTT,CASSLATSGLSTDTQYF
TRBV15,TRBD2,NA,TRBJ2-7,TGTGCCACCAGCAGAGGGGCCAGCGGGAACGCCTACGAGCAGTACTTC,CATSRGASGNAYEQYF
TRBV5-8,NA,once,TRBJ1-1,TGTGCCAGACAGGGACGCACTGAAGCTTTCTTT,CARQGRTEAFF
TRBV4-2,NA,NA,TRBJ1-6,TGTGCCAGCAGCCAAGGCATCACAGGGTCCGGCAATTCACCCCTCCACTTT,CASSQGITGSGNSPLHF
TRBV6-1,NA,many,TRBJ1-5,TGTGCCAGCAGTATCGAGGCCAGCAATCAGCCCCAGCATTTT,CASSIEASNQPQHF
TRBV5-1,TRBD2,NA,TRBJ2-1,TGCGCCAGCAGACCCGGGTGGGGGGGCTCCTACAATGAGCAGTTCTTC,CASRPGWGGSYNEQFF
TRBV7-6,TRBD1,NA,TRBJ1-1,TGTGCCAGCAGCTTTAATACCGGGACAGGGGACACTGAAGCTTTCTTT,CASSFNTGTGDTEAFF
TRBV11-3,TRBD2,NA,TRBJ2-1,TGTGCCAGCAGTCTAGGACTAGCGGGGATCAATGAGCAGTTCTTC,CASSLGLAGINEQFF